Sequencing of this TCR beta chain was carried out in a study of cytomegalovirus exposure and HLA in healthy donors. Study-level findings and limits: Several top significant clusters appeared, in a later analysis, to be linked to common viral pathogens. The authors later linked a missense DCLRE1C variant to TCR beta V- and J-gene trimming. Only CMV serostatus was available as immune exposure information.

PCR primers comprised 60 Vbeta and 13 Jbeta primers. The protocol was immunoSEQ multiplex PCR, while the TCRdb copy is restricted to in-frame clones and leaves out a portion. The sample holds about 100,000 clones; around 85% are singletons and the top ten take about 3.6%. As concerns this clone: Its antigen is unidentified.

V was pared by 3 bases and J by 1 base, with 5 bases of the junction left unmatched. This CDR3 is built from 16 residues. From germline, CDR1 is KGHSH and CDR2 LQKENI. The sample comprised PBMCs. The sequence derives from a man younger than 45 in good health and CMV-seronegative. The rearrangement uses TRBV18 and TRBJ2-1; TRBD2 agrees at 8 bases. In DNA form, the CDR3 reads TGTGCCAGCTCACCTGGAGTAGCGGGATCCTACAATGAGCAGTTCTTC. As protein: CASSPGVAGSYNEQFF.